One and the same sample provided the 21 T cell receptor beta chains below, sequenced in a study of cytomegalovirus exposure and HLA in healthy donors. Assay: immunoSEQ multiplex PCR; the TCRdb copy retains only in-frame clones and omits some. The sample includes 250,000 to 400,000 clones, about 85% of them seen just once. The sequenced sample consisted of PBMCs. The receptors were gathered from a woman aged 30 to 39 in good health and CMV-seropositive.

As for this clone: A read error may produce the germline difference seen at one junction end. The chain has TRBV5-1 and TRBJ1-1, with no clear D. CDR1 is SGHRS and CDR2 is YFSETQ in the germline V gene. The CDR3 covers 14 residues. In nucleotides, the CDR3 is TGCGCCAGCAGTTTGGGGTCTGCGAACACTGAAGCTTTCTTT. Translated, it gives CASSLGSANTEAFF.

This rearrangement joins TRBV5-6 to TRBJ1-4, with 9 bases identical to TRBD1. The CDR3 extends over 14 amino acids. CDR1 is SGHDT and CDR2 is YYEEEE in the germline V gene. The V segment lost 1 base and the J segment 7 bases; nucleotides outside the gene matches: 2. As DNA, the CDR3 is TGTGCCAGCAGCTTGTTGGACAGGGGTGAAAAACTGTTTTTT. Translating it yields CASSLLDRGEKLFF.

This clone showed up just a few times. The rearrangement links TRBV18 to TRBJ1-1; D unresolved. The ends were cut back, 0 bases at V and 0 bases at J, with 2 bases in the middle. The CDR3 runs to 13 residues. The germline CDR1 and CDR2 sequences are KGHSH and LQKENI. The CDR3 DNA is TGTGCCAGCTCACCACCGGTGAACACTGAAGCTTTCTTT. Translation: CASSPPVNTEAFF.

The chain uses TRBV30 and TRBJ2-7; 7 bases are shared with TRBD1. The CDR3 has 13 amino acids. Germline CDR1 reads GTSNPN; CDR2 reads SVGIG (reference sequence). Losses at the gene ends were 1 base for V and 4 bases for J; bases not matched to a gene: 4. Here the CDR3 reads CAWSGGQAYEQYF. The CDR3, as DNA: TGTGCCTGGAGTGGAGGACAGGCGTACGAGCAGTACTTC. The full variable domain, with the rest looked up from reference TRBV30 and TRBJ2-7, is SQTIHQWPATLVQPVGSPLSLECTVEGTSNPNLYWYRQAAGRGLQLLFYSVGIGQISSEVPQNLSASRPQDRQFILSSKKLLLSDSGFYLCAWSGGQAYEQYFGPGTRLTVT.

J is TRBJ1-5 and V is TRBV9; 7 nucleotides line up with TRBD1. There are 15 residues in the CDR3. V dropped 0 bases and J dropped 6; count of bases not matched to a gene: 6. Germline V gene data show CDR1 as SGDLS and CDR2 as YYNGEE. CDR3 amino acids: CASSVDEGAGQPQHF. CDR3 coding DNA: TGTGCCAGCAGCGTAGATGAGGGGGCAGGTCAGCCCCAGCATTTT.

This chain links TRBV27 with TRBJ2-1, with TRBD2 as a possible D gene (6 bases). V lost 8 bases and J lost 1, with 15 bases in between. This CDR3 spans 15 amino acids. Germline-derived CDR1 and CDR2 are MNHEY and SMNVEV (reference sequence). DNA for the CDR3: TGTGCCAGCTCCGGCCAGGGAGGTTCCTACAATGAGCAGTTCTTC. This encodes CASSGQGGSYNEQFF.

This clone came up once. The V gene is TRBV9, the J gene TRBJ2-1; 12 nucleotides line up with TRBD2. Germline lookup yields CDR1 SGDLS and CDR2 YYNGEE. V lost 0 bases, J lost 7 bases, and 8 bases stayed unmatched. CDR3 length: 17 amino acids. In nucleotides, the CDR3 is TGTGCCAGCAGCGTAGTGCCGGGACTAGCGGGCGGAAATGAGCAGTTCTTC. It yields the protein CASSVVPGLAGGNEQFF.

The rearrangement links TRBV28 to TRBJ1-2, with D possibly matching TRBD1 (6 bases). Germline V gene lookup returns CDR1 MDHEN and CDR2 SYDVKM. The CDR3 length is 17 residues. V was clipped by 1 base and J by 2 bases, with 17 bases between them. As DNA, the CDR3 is TGTGCCAGCAGTTTATCGGGGGGCCGGGGGCGAAACTATGGCTACACCTTC. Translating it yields CASSLSGGRGRNYGYTF.

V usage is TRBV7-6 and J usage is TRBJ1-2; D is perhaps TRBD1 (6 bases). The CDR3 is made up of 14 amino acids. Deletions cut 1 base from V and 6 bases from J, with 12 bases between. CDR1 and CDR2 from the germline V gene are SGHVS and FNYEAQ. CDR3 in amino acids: CASSLVPGVDGYTF. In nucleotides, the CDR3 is TGTGCCAGCAGCTTAGTCCCAGGGGTGGATGGCTACACCTTC.

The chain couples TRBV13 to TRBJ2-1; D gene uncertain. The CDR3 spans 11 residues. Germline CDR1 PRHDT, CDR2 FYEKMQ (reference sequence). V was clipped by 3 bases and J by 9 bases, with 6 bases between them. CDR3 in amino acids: CASSLYFEQFF. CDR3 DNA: TGTGCCAGCAGCTTGTACTTTGAGCAGTTCTTC.

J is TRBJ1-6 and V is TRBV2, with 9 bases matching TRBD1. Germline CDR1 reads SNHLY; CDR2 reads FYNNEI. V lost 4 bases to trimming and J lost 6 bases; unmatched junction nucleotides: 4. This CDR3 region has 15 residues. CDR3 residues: CASSGGQGPNSPLHF. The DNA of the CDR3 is TGTGCCAGCAGTGGGGGACAGGGTCCTAATTCACCCCTCCACTTT.

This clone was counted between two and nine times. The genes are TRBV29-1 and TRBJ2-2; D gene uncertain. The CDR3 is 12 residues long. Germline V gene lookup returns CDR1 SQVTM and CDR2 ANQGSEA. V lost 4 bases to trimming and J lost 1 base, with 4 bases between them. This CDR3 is CSVAGNTGELFF. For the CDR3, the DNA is TGCAGCGTTGCCGGGAACACCGGGGAGCTGTTTTTT.

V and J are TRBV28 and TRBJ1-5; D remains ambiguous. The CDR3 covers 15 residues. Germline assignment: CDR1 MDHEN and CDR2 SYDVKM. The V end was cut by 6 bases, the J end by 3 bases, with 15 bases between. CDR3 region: CASSEFRKDNQPQHF. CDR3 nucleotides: TGTGCCAGCAGCGAGTTTCGAAAGGACAATCAGCCCCAGCATTTT.

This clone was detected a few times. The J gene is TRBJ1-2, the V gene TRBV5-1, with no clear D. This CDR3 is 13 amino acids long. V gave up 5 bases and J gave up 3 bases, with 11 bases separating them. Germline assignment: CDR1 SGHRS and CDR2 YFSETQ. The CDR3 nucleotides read TGCGCCAGCAGTGACACTTTCTACTATGGCTACACCTTC. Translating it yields CASSDTFYYGYTF.

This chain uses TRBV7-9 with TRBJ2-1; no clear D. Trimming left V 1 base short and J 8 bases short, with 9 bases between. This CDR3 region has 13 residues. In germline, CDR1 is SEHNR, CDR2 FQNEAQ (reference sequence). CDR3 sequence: CASSLVASDEQFF. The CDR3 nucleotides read TGTGCCAGCAGCTTAGTCGCAAGCGATGAGCAGTTCTTC.

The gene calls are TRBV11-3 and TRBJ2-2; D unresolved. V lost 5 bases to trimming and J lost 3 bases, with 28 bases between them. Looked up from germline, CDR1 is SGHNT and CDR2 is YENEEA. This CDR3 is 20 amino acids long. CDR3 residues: CASSTTSFGLTGPDTGELFF. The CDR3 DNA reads TGTGCCAGCAGCACAACCTCGTTTGGCTTAACGGGCCCTGACACCGGGGAGCTGTTTTTT.

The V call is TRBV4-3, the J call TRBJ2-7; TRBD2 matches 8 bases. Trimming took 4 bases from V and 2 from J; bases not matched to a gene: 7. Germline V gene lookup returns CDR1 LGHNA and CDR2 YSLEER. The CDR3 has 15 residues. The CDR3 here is CASSPHSGGPYEQYF. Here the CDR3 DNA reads TGCGCCAGCAGCCCGCACAGCGGGGGCCCCTACGAGCAGTACTTC.

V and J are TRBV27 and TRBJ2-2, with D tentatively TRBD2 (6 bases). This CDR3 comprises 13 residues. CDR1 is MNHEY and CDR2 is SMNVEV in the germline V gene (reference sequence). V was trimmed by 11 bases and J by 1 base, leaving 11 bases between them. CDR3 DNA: TGTGCCGGGCGGGACCTGAACACCGGGGAGCTGTTTTTT. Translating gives CAGRDLNTGELFF.

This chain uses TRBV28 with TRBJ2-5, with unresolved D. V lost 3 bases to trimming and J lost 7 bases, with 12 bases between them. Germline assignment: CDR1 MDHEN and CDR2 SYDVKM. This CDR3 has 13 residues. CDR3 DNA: TGTGCCAGCAGTTTTACCCCCCGGTCGACCCAGTACTTC. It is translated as CASSFTPRSTQYF.

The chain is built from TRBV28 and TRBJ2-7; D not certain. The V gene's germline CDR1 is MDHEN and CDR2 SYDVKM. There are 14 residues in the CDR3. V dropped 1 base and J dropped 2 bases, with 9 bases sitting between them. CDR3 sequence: CASSLSGVTYEQYF. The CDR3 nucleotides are TGTGCCAGCAGTTTATCGGGCGTAACCTACGAGCAGTACTTC.

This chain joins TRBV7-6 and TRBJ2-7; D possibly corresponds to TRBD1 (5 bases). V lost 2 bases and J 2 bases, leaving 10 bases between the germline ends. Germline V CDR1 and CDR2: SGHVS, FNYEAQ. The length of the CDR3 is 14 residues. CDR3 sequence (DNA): TGTGCCAGCAGCTTACAGCAGGGTACCTACGAGCAGTACTTC. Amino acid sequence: CASSLQQGTYEQYF.